These T cell receptor beta chains were read from a single sample in a study of blood T cells in healthy people across ages. Via MiXCR, TCRdb re-called the 5' RACE reads, giving one row per CDR3 protein. Here the sample spans roughly 800,000 distinct CDR3 sequences, about three fifths being singletons. The sample consisted of blood. The receptors originated from a man younger than 40 in good health. Each CDR3 is given with its conserved first and last residue. Fields, in order: V gene, J gene, D gene, clone size, CDR3 protein, CDR3 DNA. D genes are given only for firm matches. The size field is filled for only some rows; it gives once, few, many or a size class.

TRBV29-1	TRBJ2-7	.	.	CSVLPGTQTYEQYF	TGCAGCGTCCTACCCGGGACGCAAACCTACGAGCAGTACTTC
TRBV3-1	TRBJ2-1	TRBD2	.	CASSQVVAGINEQFF	TGTGCCAGCAGCCAAGTGGTAGCGGGAATTAATGAGCAGTTCTTC
TRBV12-3/TRBV12-4	TRBJ2-2	TRBD1	.	CASTQGAGAGELFF	TGTGCCAGCACCCAGGGGGCTGGGGCCGGGGAGCTGTTTTTT
TRBV27	TRBJ2-1	TRBD1	once	CASRRFPGQGNGEQFF	TGTGCCAGCCGTCGTTTTCCGGGACAGGGAAACGGTGAGCAGTTCTTC
TRBV7-2	TRBJ2-3	.	.	CASSLVPGEGFDTQYF	TGTGCCAGCAGCTTAGTCCCTGGTGAGGGTTTTGATACGCAGTATTTT
TRBV6-1	TRBJ1-5	.	.	CASTSGAGDQPQHF	TGTGCCAGCACCAGTGGGGCAGGGGACCAGCCCCAGCATTTT
TRBV3-1	TRBJ2-1	.	.	CASSQAWRIYNEQFF	TGTGCCAGCAGCCAAGCCTGGCGGATATACAATGAGCAGTTCTTC
TRBV20-1	TRBJ2-1	.	.	CSVMVADYNEQFF	TGCAGTGTTATGGTAGCGGATTACAATGAGCAGTTCTTC
TRBV11-2	TRBJ2-3	.	.	CASRYADTQYF	TGTGCCAGCCGCTACGCGGATACGCAGTATTTT
TRBV20-1	TRBJ2-7	.	.	CSAIDRLGTSTYEQYF	TGCAGTGCTATAGACCGGTTAGGGACCTCCACCTACGAGCAGTACTTC
TRBV20-1	TRBJ2-7	TRBD1	.	CSAHGQGGSYEQYF	TGCAGTGCTCATGGACAGGGGGGGAGCTACGAGCAGTACTTC
TRBV28	TRBJ2-7	TRBD1	many	CASSLDRGLYEQYF	TGTGCCAGCAGTTTGGACAGGGGGCTGTACGAGCAGTACTTC
TRBV14	TRBJ2-1	.	once	CARSQVPGSYNEQFF	TGTGCCCGCAGCCAGGTGCCAGGCTCCTACAATGAGCAGTTCTTC
TRBV18	TRBJ2-7	.	few	CASSPPALQYEQYF	TGTGCCAGCTCACCACCAGCCCTACAATACGAGCAGTACTTC
TRBV7-9	TRBJ2-7	TRBD2	.	CASIMAGVPYEQYF	TGTGCCAGCATTATGGCGGGAGTTCCCTACGAGCAGTACTTC
TRBV5-1	TRBJ2-7	TRBD1	.	CASSLPGGRYEQYF	TGCGCCAGCAGCTTGCCAGGGGGAAGGTACGAGCAGTACTTC
TRBV10-3	TRBJ2-3	.	.	CAISYRLGNTDTQYF	TGTGCCATCAGCTATAGACTCGGGAACACAGATACGCAGTATTTT
TRBV12-3/TRBV12-4	TRBJ2-7	.	.	CASSLAGYDEQYF	TGTGCCAGCAGTTTGGCAGGGTATGACGAGCAGTACTTC
TRBV4-3	TRBJ2-7	.	few	CASSPSAGRYEQYF	TGCGCCAGCAGCCCATCGGCGGGACGCTACGAGCAGTACTTC
TRBV20-1	TRBJ2-1	.	.	CSARRVKRYGENEQFF	TGCAGTGCTAGGAGGGTTAAGCGGTACGGTGAAAATGAGCAGTTCTTC
TRBV7-2	TRBJ1-4	TRBD1	.	CASSLGTGGRKLFF	TGTGCCAGCAGCCTCGGGACAGGGGGCAGAAAACTGTTTTTT
TRBV28	TRBJ2-6	.	.	CASTRGAGANVLTF	TGTGCCAGCACGCGGGGCGCTGGGGCCAACGTCCTGACTTTC
TRBV6-5	TRBJ2-6	.	.	CASRVTGSSGANVLTF	TGTGCCAGCCGCGTTACGGGCAGCTCTGGGGCCAACGTCCTGACTTTC
TRBV19	TRBJ2-7	TRBD2	.	CASRASGSYEQYF	TGTGCCAGTAGGGCTAGCGGGAGTTACGAGCAGTACTTC
TRBV7-9	TRBJ2-5	TRBD1	.	CASSPDRGTSETQYF	TGTGCCAGCAGCCCTGACAGGGGGACTTCTGAGACCCAGTACTTC
TRBV20-1	TRBJ2-5	.	few	CSARDNVWETQYF	TGCAGTGCTAGAGATAACGTATGGGAGACCCAGTACTTC
TRBV28	TRBJ2-6	.	once	CASSPFASGANVLTF	TGTGCCAGCAGTCCCTTTGCCTCTGGGGCCAACGTCCTGACTTTC
TRBV20-1	TRBJ1-2	.	.	CSARGLGDGYTF	TGCAGTGCTAGGGGCCTCGGCGATGGCTACACCTTC
TRBV27	TRBJ2-5	.	.	CASRPWGSQETQYF	TGTGCCAGCAGGCCCTGGGGGTCCCAAGAGACCCAGTACTTC
TRBV6-2/TRBV6-3	TRBJ2-3	TRBD2	.	CASSSIRLAGTDTQYF	TGTGCCAGCAGTTCGATCCGGCTAGCGGGAACAGATACGCAGTATTTT
TRBV10-3	TRBJ2-7	TRBD2	.	CAISELAGAREQYF	TGTGCCATCAGTGAACTAGCGGGAGCTAGAGAGCAGTACTTC
TRBV7-8	TRBJ1-2	.	.	CASSLVSDGYTF	TGTGCCAGCAGCTTAGTAAGCGATGGCTACACCTTC